This record covers a single TCR beta chain. Its specificity is not known. The data were taken from a study of cytomegalovirus exposure and HLA in healthy donors. The study ran its PCR with 60 Vbeta and 13 Jbeta primers. Some clones are missing from TCRdb's copy, which holds only in-frame ones; the method was immunoSEQ multiplex PCR. The sample includes 130,000 or so clones, 70% to 85% of them seen just once. General study points: Later genetic work tied a missense DCLRE1C variant to beta-chain V and J trimming. The study flagged some 170 TCR beta chains as cytomegalovirus-associated. Apart from CMV serostatus, no immune exposure information was available.

Germline CDR1 is MNHEY and CDR2 is SVGAGI. The CDR3 loop spans 13 amino acids. V lost 6 bases and J lost 6; bases outside the gene matches: 5. The receptor was isolated from a woman in her 40s in good health and CMV-seronegative. Material: PBMCs. V gene TRBV6-5 combines with J gene TRBJ2-7; 10 bases match TRBD2. DNA for the CDR3: TGTGCCAGCAGACTAGCGGGACGAAGCGAGCAGTACTTC. Amino acid sequence: CASRLAGRSEQYF.